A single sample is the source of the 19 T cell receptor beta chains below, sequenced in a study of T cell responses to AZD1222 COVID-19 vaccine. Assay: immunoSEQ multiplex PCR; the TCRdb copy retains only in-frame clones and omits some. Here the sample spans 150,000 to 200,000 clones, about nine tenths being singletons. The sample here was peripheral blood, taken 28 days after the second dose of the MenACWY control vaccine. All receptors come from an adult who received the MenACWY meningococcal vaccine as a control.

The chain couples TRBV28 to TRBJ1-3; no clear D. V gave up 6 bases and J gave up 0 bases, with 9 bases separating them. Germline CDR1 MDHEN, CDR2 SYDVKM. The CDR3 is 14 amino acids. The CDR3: CASRRHSSGNTIYF. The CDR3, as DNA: TGTGCCAGCAGGCGACACTCCTCTGGAAACACCATATATTTT.

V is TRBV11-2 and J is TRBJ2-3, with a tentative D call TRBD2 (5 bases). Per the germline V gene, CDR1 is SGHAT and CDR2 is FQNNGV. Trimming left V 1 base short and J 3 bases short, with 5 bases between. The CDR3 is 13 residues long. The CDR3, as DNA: TGTGCCAGCAGCTTAGCGGGGACAGATACGCAGTATTTT. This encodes CASSLAGTDTQYF.

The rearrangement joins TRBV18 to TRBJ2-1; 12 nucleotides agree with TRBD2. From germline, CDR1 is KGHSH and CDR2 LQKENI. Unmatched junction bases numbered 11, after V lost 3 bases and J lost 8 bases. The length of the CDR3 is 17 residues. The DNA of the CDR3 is TGTGCCAGCTCACCCCAACGGACTAGCGGGAAAACGGATGAGCAGTTCTTC. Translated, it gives CASSPQRTSGKTDEQFF.

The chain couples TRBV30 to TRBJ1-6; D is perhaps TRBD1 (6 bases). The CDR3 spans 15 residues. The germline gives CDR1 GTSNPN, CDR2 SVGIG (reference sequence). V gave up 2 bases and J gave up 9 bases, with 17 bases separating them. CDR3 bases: TGTGCCTGGAGTCCCCCAACAGGGAAAAGTTCACCCCTCCACTTT. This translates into CAWSPPTGKSSPLHF.

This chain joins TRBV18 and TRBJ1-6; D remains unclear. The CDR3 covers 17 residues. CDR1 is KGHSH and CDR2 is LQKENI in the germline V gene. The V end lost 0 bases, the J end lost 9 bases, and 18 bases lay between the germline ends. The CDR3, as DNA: TGTGCCAGCTCACCACCGGGAAGGGCGGACGGAGTTTCACCCCTCCACTTT. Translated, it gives CASSPPGRADGVSPLHF.

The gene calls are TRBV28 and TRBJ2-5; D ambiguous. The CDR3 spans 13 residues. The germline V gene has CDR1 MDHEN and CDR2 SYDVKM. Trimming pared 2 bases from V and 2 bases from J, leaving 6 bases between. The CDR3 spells CASSLIGQETQYF. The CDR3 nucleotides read TGTGCCAGCAGTTTAATAGGACAAGAGACCCAGTACTTC.

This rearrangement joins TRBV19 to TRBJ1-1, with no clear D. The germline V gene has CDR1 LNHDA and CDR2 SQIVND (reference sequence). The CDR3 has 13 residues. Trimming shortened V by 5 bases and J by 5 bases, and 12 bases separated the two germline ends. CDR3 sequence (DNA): TGTGCCAGTAGTTGGCAGGAAGAAACTGAAGCTTTCTTT. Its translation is CASSWQEETEAFF.

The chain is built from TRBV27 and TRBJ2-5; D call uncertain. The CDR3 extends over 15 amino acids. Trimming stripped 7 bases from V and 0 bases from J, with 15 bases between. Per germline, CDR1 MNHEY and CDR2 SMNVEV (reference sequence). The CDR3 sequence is CASKNPGWYQETQYF. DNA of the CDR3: TGTGCCAGCAAAAACCCCGGGTGGTACCAAGAGACCCAGTACTTC.

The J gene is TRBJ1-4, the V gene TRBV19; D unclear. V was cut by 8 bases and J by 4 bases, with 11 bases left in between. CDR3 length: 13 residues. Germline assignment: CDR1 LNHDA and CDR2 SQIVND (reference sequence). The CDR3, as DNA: TGTGCCAGTCAGAAGGATATTAATGAAAAACTGTTTTTT. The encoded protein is CASQKDINEKLFF.

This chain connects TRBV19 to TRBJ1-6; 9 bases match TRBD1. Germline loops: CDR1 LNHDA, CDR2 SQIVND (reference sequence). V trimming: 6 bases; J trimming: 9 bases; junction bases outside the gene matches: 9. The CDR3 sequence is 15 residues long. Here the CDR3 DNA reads TGTGCCAGTAGCCTCACCGGGACAGGGAGTTCACCCCTCCACTTT. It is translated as CASSLTGTGSSPLHF.

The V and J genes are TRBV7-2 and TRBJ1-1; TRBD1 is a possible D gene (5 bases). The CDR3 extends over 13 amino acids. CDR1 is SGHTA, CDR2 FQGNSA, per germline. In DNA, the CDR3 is TGTGCTACAGGTGGGGGAGGGAACACTGAAGCTTTCTTT. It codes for CATGGGGNTEAFF.

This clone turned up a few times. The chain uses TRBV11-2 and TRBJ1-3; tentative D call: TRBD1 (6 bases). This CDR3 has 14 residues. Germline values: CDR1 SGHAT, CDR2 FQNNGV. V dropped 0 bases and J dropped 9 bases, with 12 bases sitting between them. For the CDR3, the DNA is TGTGCCAGCAGCTTAGATCCAGGGGTTAGCACCATATATTTT. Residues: CASSLDPGVSTIYF.

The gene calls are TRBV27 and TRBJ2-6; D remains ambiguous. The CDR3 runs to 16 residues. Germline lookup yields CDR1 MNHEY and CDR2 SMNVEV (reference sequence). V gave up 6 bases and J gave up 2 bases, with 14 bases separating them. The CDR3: CASSEVPKAGANVLTF. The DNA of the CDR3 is TGTGCCAGCAGCGAGGTCCCGAAGGCTGGGGCCAACGTCCTGACTTTC.

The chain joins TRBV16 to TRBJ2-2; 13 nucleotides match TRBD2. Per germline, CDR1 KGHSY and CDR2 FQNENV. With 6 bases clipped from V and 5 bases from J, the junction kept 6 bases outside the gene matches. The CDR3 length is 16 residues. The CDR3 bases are TGTGCCAGCAGGGATACTAGCGGGAGGGTAACCGGGGAGCTGTTTTTT. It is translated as CASRDTSGRVTGELFF.

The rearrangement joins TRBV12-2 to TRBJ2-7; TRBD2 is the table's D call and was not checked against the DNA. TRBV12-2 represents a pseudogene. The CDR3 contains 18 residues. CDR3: CASRYHPGLAGSPYEQYF. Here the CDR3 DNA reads TGTGCAAGTCGATACCATCCGGGACTAGCGGGATCTCCCTACGAGCAGTACTTC.

The CDR3 nucleotides are TGCAGCGTTGAAGGGAGGGTAGGCACTCAAGAGACCCAGTACTTC. It codes for CSVEGRVGTQETQYF. The genes are TRBV29-1 and TRBJ2-5, with D perhaps matching TRBD2 (6 bases). Germline CDR1 is SQVTM and CDR2 is ANQGSEA. The CDR3 consists of 15 residues. Trimming left V 1 base short and J 2 bases short, with 14 bases between.

In DNA, the CDR3 is TGTGCCAGCAGCTTAATGGGACAGGGGTTATATGGCTACACCTTC. This sequence encodes CASSLMGQGLYGYTF. The chain has TRBV7-8 and TRBJ1-2, with TRBD1 identical over 10 bases. Germline CDR1 is SGHVS and CDR2 is FQNEAQ. The J segment lost 5 bases and the V segment lost 2 bases, leaving 5 bases of the junction unmatched. CDR3 length equals 15 residues.

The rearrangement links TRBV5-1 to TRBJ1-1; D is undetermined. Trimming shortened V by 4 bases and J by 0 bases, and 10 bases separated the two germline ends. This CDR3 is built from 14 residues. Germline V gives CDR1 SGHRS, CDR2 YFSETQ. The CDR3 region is CASSRKPMNTEAFF. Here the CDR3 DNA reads TGCGCCAGCAGCCGGAAGCCTATGAACACTGAAGCTTTCTTT.

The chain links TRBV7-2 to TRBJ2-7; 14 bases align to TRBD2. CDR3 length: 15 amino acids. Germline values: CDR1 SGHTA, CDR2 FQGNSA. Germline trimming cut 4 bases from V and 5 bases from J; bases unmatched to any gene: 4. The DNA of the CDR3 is TGTGCCAGCAGCTCCCCGGGACTAGCGGGAGACGAGCAGTACTTC. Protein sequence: CASSSPGLAGDEQYF.